These T cell receptor beta chains were read from a single sample in a study of CD8 T cells in Susac syndrome. Each CDR3 protein gets one entry after TCRdb re-called the immunoSEQ multiplex PCR reads with MiXCR. The table includes some 300,000 distinct CDR3 sequences, approximately 85% detected once. Sequences were obtained from CD8+ T cells from PBMCs. The receptor source for this set is a human donor with multiple sclerosis. Each CDR3 is given with its conserved first and last residue. The D gene is left open where the match is weak. Clone size is given for some rows only: seen once, a few or many times, or a class if the clone is expanded.

clone size,J gene,V gene,D gene,CDR3 length,CDR3 protein,CDR3 DNA
NA,TRBJ2-1,TRBV27,TRBD1,15,CASTTDRSFDNEQFF,TGTGCCAGCACCACGGACAGGTCCTTCGACAATGAGCAGTTCTTC
NA,TRBJ2-7,TRBV20-1,TRBD2,15,CSARDGLAGTYEQYF,TGCAGTGCTAGAGATGGGTTAGCGGGTACCTACGAGCAGTACTTC
NA,TRBJ2-7,TRBV6-5,NA,11,CASAWSYEQYF,TGTGCCAGCGCTTGGTCCTACGAGCAGTACTTC
NA,TRBJ2-1,TRBV6-1,TRBD2,17,CASREGLAEISYNEQFF,TGTGCCAGCAGGGAAGGACTAGCGGAGATCTCCTACAATGAGCAGTTCTTC
NA,TRBJ1-1,TRBV7-9,TRBD1,12,CGSDRDATEAFF,TGTGGGTCGGACAGGGACGCGACTGAAGCTTTCTTT
NA,TRBJ2-1,TRBV7-9,NA,16,CASTNRAPSSYNEQFF,TGTGCCAGCACAAACAGGGCACCGAGCTCCTACAATGAGCAGTTCTTC
NA,TRBJ2-7,TRBV6-5,TRBD2,19,CASSYSKVLAGVGAYEQYF,TGTGCCAGCAGTTACTCTAAAGTACTAGCGGGAGTAGGAGCCTACGAGCAGTACTTC
NA,TRBJ2-7,TRBV5-4,NA,14,CASSPGVRPYEQYF,TGTGCCAGCAGCCCCGGTGTAAGGCCCTACGAGCAGTACTTC
NA,TRBJ1-5,TRBV4-1,NA,16,CASSQGTAEWDQPQHF,TGCGCCAGCAGCCAAGGAACGGCAGAGTGGGATCAGCCCCAGCATTTT
NA,TRBJ2-1,TRBV7-9,NA,14,CASSLGGDHNEQFF,TGTGCCAGCAGCTTAGGAGGGGACCACAATGAGCAGTTCTTC
NA,TRBJ1-1,TRBV11-3,NA,18,CASSLKYAGSGPYTEAFF,TGTGCCAGCAGCCTAAAATACGCAGGGTCCGGCCCTTACACTGAAGCTTTCTTT
NA,TRBJ2-1,TRBV7-9,NA,16,CASSLGFGEAYNEQFF,TGTGCCAGCAGCCTAGGTTTTGGCGAAGCCTACAATGAGCAGTTCTTC
few,TRBJ2-7,TRBV2,TRBD1,14,CASSEGTGIYEQYF,TGTGCCAGCAGTGAAGGGACAGGGATCTACGAGCAGTACTTC
NA,TRBJ2-7,TRBV6-1,NA,14,CASSEEDSGYEQYF,TGTGCCAGCAGTGAAGAGGACTCGGGGTACGAGCAGTACTTC
NA,TRBJ1-4,TRBV12-3/TRBV12-4,NA,11,CASSFGWELFF,TGTGCCAGCAGTTTCGGATGGGAACTGTTTTTT
NA,TRBJ2-7,TRBV10-3,TRBD2,17,CAISESKMGGPNYEQYF,TGTGCCATCAGTGAGTCGAAGATGGGAGGGCCCAACTACGAGCAGTACTTC
NA,TRBJ2-4,TRBV28,TRBD2,15,CASGLPRERSNIQYF,TGTGCCAGCGGGTTGCCGCGGGAGAGGTCAAACATTCAGTACTTC
few,TRBJ2-2,TRBV5-4,NA,12,CASSLMSGELFF,TGTGCCAGCAGCTTGATGTCCGGGGAGCTGTTTTTT
once,TRBJ2-2,TRBV15,TRBD2,16,CATSRDTSGRTGELFF,TGTGCCACCAGCAGAGATACTAGCGGGAGGACCGGGGAGCTGTTTTTT
NA,TRBJ2-7,TRBV12-3/TRBV12-4,TRBD1,17,CASSLGGDSLVPYEQYF,TGTGCCAGCAGTTTAGGAGGGGACAGCCTCGTACCCTACGAGCAGTACTTC
NA,TRBJ2-2,TRBV30,TRBD2,14,CAWILAGPGGELFF,TGTGCCTGGATACTAGCGGGCCCCGGCGGGGAGCTGTTTTTT
NA,TRBJ1-2,TRBV20-1,NA,14,CSARDPRLKYGYTF,TGCAGTGCTAGAGATCCAAGGTTGAAGTATGGCTACACCTTC
few,TRBJ2-7,TRBV28,NA,10,CASSLGKQYF,TGTGCCAGCAGTTTAGGGAAGCAGTACTTC
NA,TRBJ2-3,TRBV19,NA,14,CASRPGANTDTQYF,TGTGCCAGTAGGCCGGGGGCCAACACAGATACGCAGTATTTT
once,TRBJ2-1,TRBV30,NA,15,CAWEALGGTYNEQFF,TGTGCCTGGGAGGCCCTGGGCGGTACCTACAATGAGCAGTTCTTC
once,TRBJ1-1,TRBV27,NA,13,CASSFTRGTEAFF,TGTGCCAGCAGTTTTACCAGGGGTACTGAAGCTTTCTTT
NA,TRBJ2-7,TRBV5-1,NA,13,CASSSPSLEGQYF,TGCGCCAGCAGCTCTCCGAGCCTCGAGGGGCAGTACTTC
NA,TRBJ2-2,TRBV28,NA,14,CASSLVRLTGELFF,TGTGCCAGCAGTTTAGTCCGACTCACCGGGGAGCTGTTTTTT
NA,TRBJ2-3,TRBV28,TRBD1,19,CASSSTRIRDRAPTDTQYF,TGTGCCAGCAGTTCCACCCGGATTCGGGACAGGGCACCCACAGATACGCAGTATTTT
once,TRBJ2-7,TRBV7-9,TRBD2,15,CASSLSGTIPYEQYF,TGTGCCAGCAGCTTAAGCGGGACTATTCCCTACGAGCAGTACTTC
NA,TRBJ2-1,TRBV7-6,NA,16,CASSPQKGVKYNEQFF,TGTGCCAGCAGCCCTCAAAAGGGAGTAAAATACAATGAGCAGTTCTTC
NA,TRBJ2-7,TRBV10-3,NA,13,CAISRPPGDEQYF,TGTGCCATCAGTAGACCCCCTGGGGACGAGCAGTACTTC
NA,TRBJ1-4,TRBV15,NA,12,CATSRGDEKLFF,TGTGCCACCTCTAGGGGAGATGAAAAACTGTTTTTT
once,TRBJ1-5,TRBV6-2/TRBV6-3,NA,16,CASRGPPFDSNQPQHF,TGTGCCAGCCGAGGACCTCCTTTTGATAGCAATCAGCCCCAGCATTTT
NA,TRBJ1-1,TRBV10-3,TRBD1,15,CAISPRTGDPLGAFF,TGTGCCATCAGTCCCCGGACAGGGGACCCCCTTGGCGCTTTCTTT
NA,TRBJ2-3,TRBV27,TRBD2,16,CASSLYIAGGTDTQYF,TGTGCCAGCAGTTTATACATAGCGGGAGGCACAGATACGCAGTATTTT
NA,TRBJ2-7,TRBV20-1,NA,14,CSTYSLPPPYEQYF,TGCAGTACTTATAGTCTTCCGCCACCCTACGAGCAGTACTTC
NA,TRBJ2-1,TRBV7-9,NA,14,CASSLSDIYNEQFF,TGTGCCAGCAGCTTATCCGACATTTACAATGAGCAGTTCTTC
NA,TRBJ1-5,TRBV28,NA,14,CASSPTLGPGPQHF,TGTGCCAGCAGTCCTACTCTGGGCCCGGGGCCCCAGCATTTT
few,TRBJ2-7,TRBV27,NA,12,CASSLHMYEQYF,TGTGCCAGCAGTTTGCACATGTACGAGCAGTACTTC
once,TRBJ2-3,TRBV19,TRBD2,17,CASTPVSGRPSTDTQYF,TGTGCCAGTACCCCGGTTAGCGGGAGGCCTAGCACAGATACGCAGTATTTT
NA,TRBJ2-7,TRBV7-9,TRBD1,15,CASSSYGDSAYEQYF,TGTGCCAGCAGCTCCTATGGGGACAGTGCCTACGAGCAGTACTTC
NA,TRBJ1-2,TRBV9,NA,13,CASSVGGDLGYTF,TGTGCCAGCAGCGTCGGGGGGGATCTGGGCTACACCTTC
NA,TRBJ2-7,TRBV27,TRBD1,16,CASSFVGQGASYEQYF,TGTGCCAGCAGTTTCGTCGGACAGGGGGCATCCTACGAGCAGTACTTC
NA,TRBJ1-4,TRBV19,NA,12,CASSAWREKLFF,TGTGCCAGTAGCGCCTGGAGGGAAAAACTGTTTTTT
once,TRBJ1-2,TRBV29-1,TRBD1,16,CSVGEDRGGIPYGYTF,TGCAGCGTTGGAGAGGACAGGGGGGGGATCCCCTATGGCTACACCTTC
NA,TRBJ2-1,TRBV12-3/TRBV12-4,TRBD2,19,CASNFGLADSLPPDNEQFF,TGTGCCAGCAATTTTGGACTAGCGGACTCACTACCACCTGACAATGAGCAGTTCTTC